This T cell receptor beta chain was identified during a study of blood T cell repertoires in COVID-19. Turning to the study itself: Specimens from acute and convalescent COVID-19 originated in the United States, Italy and Spain. Sources were T cells, B-cell-depleted T cells, or PBMCs; the material itself was cDNA or gDNA.

The assay was immunoSEQ multiplex PCR, and TCRdb's table has in-frame clones only and misses some. The top ten hold around 5.7% of the sample, which has about 200,000 clones, approximately 85% seen once. The CDR3 has 14 residues. The V gene lost 6 bases and the J gene lost 5 bases, with 17 bases spanning the gap. The germline V gene has CDR1 SNHLY and CDR2 FYNNEI. Participants, 18 to 89 years old, spanned 24 US areas. The study assigned cohorts using participant-reported clinical history. Sequencing used PBMCs or T cells enriched from blood (not recorded which). This sequence originates from a man in his forties with acute COVID-19. The chain is built from TRBV2 and TRBJ2-7; weak D call: TRBD1 (6 bases). Here the CDR3 reads CASSPRGRYDEQYF. CDR3 sequence (DNA): TGTGCCAGCAGCCCCAGGGGACGGTACGACGAGCAGTACTTC.